These 20 T cell receptor beta chains originate from one sample sequenced in a study of T cell responses to AZD1222 COVID-19 vaccine. Profiled with immunoSEQ multiplex PCR; TCRdb holds only in-frame clones, not every one. The table has roughly 96,000 clones, 88% seen once. Sequences were derived from peripheral blood, sampled on day 0 of AZD1222 vaccination. The source of these receptors is an adult in good health.

The CDR3 loop is CASSLRDPARYEQYF. The CDR3 coding sequence is TGTGCCAGCAGCTTGCGGGACCCAGCACGTTACGAGCAGTACTTC. This sequence joins TRBV11-1 and TRBJ2-7, with D maybe TRBD2 (6 bases). This CDR3 is 15 amino acids long. Germline loops: CDR1 SGHAT, CDR2 FQDESV (reference sequence). V was clipped by 3 bases and J by 4 bases, with 16 bases between them.

This rearrangement joins TRBV7-9 to TRBJ1-1, with D possibly being TRBD1 (6 bases). Germline CDR1 SEHNR, CDR2 FQNEAQ (reference sequence). This CDR3 is built from 12 residues. Trimming left V 4 bases short and J 8 bases short, with 11 bases between. The CDR3, as DNA: TGTGCCAGCAGCTGGGATACAGGGGAAGCTTTCTTT. This encodes CASSWDTGEAFF.

V is TRBV3-1 (or the pseudogene TRBV3-2) and J is TRBJ2-1; 7 bases are a match to TRBD1. V was pared by 4 bases and J by 4 bases, with 10 bases of the junction left unmatched. CDR3 length: 16 residues. Germline CDR1 is LGHDT and CDR2 is YNNKEL (reference sequence). The CDR3 is CASSLSWTGAYNEQFF. The DNA for the CDR3 is TGTGCCAGCAGCCTGTCCTGGACAGGTGCTTACAATGAGCAGTTCTTC.

The chain links TRBV7-9 to TRBJ2-1; D ambiguous. V was pared by 1 base and J by 7 bases, with 5 bases between. CDR1 and CDR2 from the germline V gene are SEHNR and FQNEAQ (reference sequence). CDR3 length: 12 residues. The CDR3 region is CASSLVVNEQFF. The CDR3 DNA is TGTGCCAGCAGCTTAGTGGTGAATGAGCAGTTCTTC.

A few counts support this clone. The chain has TRBV5-1 and TRBJ2-7, with 9 bases identical to TRBD1. The CDR3 is 18 amino acids. Germline V CDR1 and CDR2: SGHRS, YFSETQ. V dropped 4 bases and J dropped 2; count of bases not matched to a gene: 16. The CDR3 sequence is CASSPLTPGTGTTYEQYF. CDR3 coding DNA: TGCGCCAGCAGCCCACTTACCCCGGGGACAGGGACTACCTACGAGCAGTACTTC.

This chain joins TRBV10-2 and TRBJ2-1; 8 nucleotides line up with TRBD1. This CDR3 is built from 15 residues. The germline V gene has CDR1 WSHSY and CDR2 SAAADI. J was trimmed by 3 bases and V by 4 bases; bases with no gene match: 5. CDR3 DNA sequence: TGCGCCAGCAGTGGGACAGGGACTTTCTACAATGAGCAGTTCTTC. This encodes CASSGTGTFYNEQFF.

The chain recombines TRBV11-2 with TRBJ2-3; 11 bases map to TRBD2. J was trimmed by 2 bases and V by 2 bases; bases with no gene match: 3. Germline V gene lookup returns CDR1 SGHAT and CDR2 FQNNGV. This CDR3 is built from 16 residues. The CDR3 here is CASSLPLAGATDTQYF. CDR3 sequence (DNA): TGTGCCAGCAGCTTACCACTAGCGGGAGCCACAGATACGCAGTATTTT.

The chain couples TRBV6-5 to TRBJ2-7, with D uncertain. The V end was cut by 0 bases, the J end by 2 bases, with 11 bases between. This CDR3 comprises 15 residues. CDR1 is MNHEY, CDR2 SVGAGI, per germline. The chain's CDR3 is CASSYSKGITYEQYF. The CDR3 nucleotides read TGTGCCAGCAGTTACTCCAAGGGAATAACCTACGAGCAGTACTTC.

The gene calls are TRBV9 and TRBJ2-3; weak D call: TRBD2 (5 bases). The V gene's germline CDR1 is SGDLS and CDR2 YYNGEE. This CDR3 is built from 14 residues. Deletions cut 0 bases from V and 1 base from J, with 6 bases between. CDR3 region: CASSVGRGTDTQYF. The CDR3 nucleotides are TGTGCCAGCAGCGTAGGGCGGGGCACAGATACGCAGTATTTT.

The chain combines TRBV18 with TRBJ1-2, with TRBD1 matching 10 bases. Germline V gene lookup returns CDR1 KGHSH and CDR2 LQKENI. V gave up 0 bases and J gave up 8 bases; unmatched junction bases: 0. The CDR3 extends over 13 amino acids. The CDR3 reads CASSPPGQGGYTF. The CDR3 region has the DNA TGTGCCAGCTCACCACCGGGACAGGGGGGCTACACCTTC.

The chain carries TRBV6-1 and TRBJ2-1; 7 nucleotides agree with TRBD2. The length of the CDR3 is 14 residues. Per germline, CDR1 MNHNS and CDR2 SASEGT. V was pared by 2 bases and J by 10 bases, with 8 bases of the junction left unmatched. CDR3 loop: CASSENLGGREQFF. DNA for the CDR3: TGTGCCAGCAGTGAAAATCTGGGCGGGAGAGAGCAGTTCTTC.

The chain carries TRBV14 and TRBJ1-2; D not certain. Trimming removed 1 base from V and 4 bases from J, with 10 bases in between. Germline CDR1 reads SGHDN; CDR2 reads FVKESK. The CDR3 spans 14 residues. CDR3 DNA: TGTGCCAGCAGCCAAGGCCTTCAGGCCTATGGCTACACCTTC. Its translation is CASSQGLQAYGYTF.

In this sample, this clone turned up once. The chain links TRBV19 to TRBJ2-3; 9 bases are a match to TRBD2. CDR3 size: 17 residues. The germline V gene has CDR1 LNHDA and CDR2 SQIVND (reference sequence). The V segment lost 6 bases and the J segment 2 bases; nucleotides outside the gene matches: 12. The CDR3 region has the DNA TGTGCCAGTAGCCCAATCGGGGCGGGAGGGGACACAGATACGCAGTATTTT. It translates to CASSPIGAGGDTDTQYF.

This chain connects TRBV5-4 to TRBJ2-3; D is perhaps TRBD1 (5 bases). The CDR3 totals 15 residues. Trimming took off 6 bases at V and 3 bases at J, with 17 bases between the two ends. Per the germline V gene, CDR1 is SGHNT and CDR2 is YYREEE (reference sequence). CDR3 in DNA: TGTGCCAGCATTGGGGCACAGGACAAAACAGATACGCAGTATTTT. Its protein is CASIGAQDKTDTQYF. Variable domain in full (rest from reference TRBV5-4 and TRBJ2-3): ETGVTQSPTHLIKTRGQQVTLRCSSQSGHNTVSWYQQALGQGPQFIFQYYREEENGRGNFPPRFSGLQFPNYSSELNVNALELDDSALYLCASIGAQDKTDTQYFGPGTRLTVL.

J is TRBJ1-1 and V is TRBV5-1; possibly TRBD1 for D (5 bases). The CDR3 extends over 17 amino acids. Looked up from germline, CDR1 is SGHRS and CDR2 is YFSETQ. Trimming took 0 bases from V and 1 from J, leaving 16 bases between them. The CDR3 region is CASSLAPLMTENTEAFF. The CDR3, as DNA: TGCGCCAGCAGCTTGGCCCCACTCATGACAGAGAACACTGAAGCTTTCTTT.

This chain joins TRBV30 and TRBJ1-1; D not certain. V was cut by 2 bases and J by 0 bases, with 10 bases left in between. CDR1 and CDR2 from the germline V gene are GTSNPN and SVGIG (reference sequence). CDR3 size: 14 residues. CDR3 sequence reads: CAWSKDILNTEAFF. CDR3 in DNA: TGTGCCTGGAGTAAAGACATCCTGAACACTGAAGCTTTCTTT.

The chain employs TRBV19 and TRBJ2-7; D not certain. The CDR3 extends over 13 amino acids. Germline CDR1 LNHDA, CDR2 SQIVND (reference sequence). V was cut by 10 bases and J by 4 bases, with 17 bases left in between. CDR3: CATRSPPGYEQYF. In DNA form, the CDR3 reads TGTGCCACCCGGTCCCCTCCTGGGTACGAGCAGTACTTC.

The chain employs TRBV25-1 and TRBJ1-2; D perhaps matches TRBD1 (5 bases). Trimming stripped 3 bases from V and 0 bases from J, with 14 bases between. This CDR3 spans 16 amino acids. Germline V lookup: CDR1 MGHDK, CDR2 SYGVNS. DNA for the CDR3: TGTGCCAGCAGTGACTACTTGACAGAGTCTAACTATGGCTACACCTTC. It codes for CASSDYLTESNYGYTF.

The chain employs TRBV12-3 or TRBV12-4 and TRBJ2-3; no reliable D call. The CDR3 has 13 residues. The V end was cut by 7 bases, the J end by 5 bases, with 13 bases between. Here the CDR3 reads CASTPNSEDTQYF. The CDR3 DNA is TGTGCCAGCACACCCAATTCGGAAGATACGCAGTATTTT.

The rearrangement joins TRBV7-9 to TRBJ2-2; D possibly corresponds to TRBD2 (5 bases). This CDR3 has 17 residues. V dropped 5 bases and J dropped 1 base, with 17 bases sitting between them. Germline assignment: CDR1 SEHNR and CDR2 FQNEAQ (reference sequence). This CDR3 is CASSTAVGSENTGELFF. CDR3 DNA sequence: TGTGCCAGCAGCACTGCGGTCGGTAGCGAGAACACCGGGGAGCTGTTTTTT.